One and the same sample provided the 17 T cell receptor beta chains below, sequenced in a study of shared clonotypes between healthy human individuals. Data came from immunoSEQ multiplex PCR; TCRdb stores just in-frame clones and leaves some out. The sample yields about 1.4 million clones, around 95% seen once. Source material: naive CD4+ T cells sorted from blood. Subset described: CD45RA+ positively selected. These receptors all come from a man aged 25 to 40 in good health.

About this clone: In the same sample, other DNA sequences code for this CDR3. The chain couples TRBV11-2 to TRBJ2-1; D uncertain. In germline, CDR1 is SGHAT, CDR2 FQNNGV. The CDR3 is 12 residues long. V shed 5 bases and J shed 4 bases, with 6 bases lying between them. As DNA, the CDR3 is TGTGCCAGCAGCCCCGGATACAATGAGCAGTTCTTC. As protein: CASSPGYNEQFF.

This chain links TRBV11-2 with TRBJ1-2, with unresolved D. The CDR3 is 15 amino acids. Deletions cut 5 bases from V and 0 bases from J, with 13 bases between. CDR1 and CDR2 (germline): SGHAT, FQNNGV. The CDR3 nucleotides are TGTGCCAGCAGCGCCCGAATTACATCTAACTATGGCTACACCTTC. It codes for CASSARITSNYGYTF.

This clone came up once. CDR3 DNA sequence: TGTGCCTGGAGATGGGGGGCCCAAGAGACCCAGTACTTC. Protein: CAWRWGAQETQYF. V gene TRBV30 combines with J gene TRBJ2-5; D is possibly TRBD1 or TRBD2 (6 bases each). The germline gives CDR1 GTSNPN, CDR2 SVGIG (reference sequence). The CDR3 is 13 residues long. V was trimmed by 3 bases and J by 1 base, leaving 9 bases between them.

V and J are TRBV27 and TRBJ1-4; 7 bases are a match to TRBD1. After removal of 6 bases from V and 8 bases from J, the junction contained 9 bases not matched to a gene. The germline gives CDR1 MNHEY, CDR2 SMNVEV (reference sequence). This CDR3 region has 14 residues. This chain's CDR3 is CASRETGRGEKLFF. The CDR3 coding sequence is TGTGCCAGCAGAGAGACAGGGCGAGGGGAAAAACTGTTTTTT.

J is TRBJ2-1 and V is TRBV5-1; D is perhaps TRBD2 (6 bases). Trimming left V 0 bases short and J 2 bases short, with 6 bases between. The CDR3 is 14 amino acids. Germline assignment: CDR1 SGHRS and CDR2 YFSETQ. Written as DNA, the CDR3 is TGCGCCAGCAGCTTGGGACTAGCCTACAATGAGCAGTTCTTC. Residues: CASSLGLAYNEQFF.

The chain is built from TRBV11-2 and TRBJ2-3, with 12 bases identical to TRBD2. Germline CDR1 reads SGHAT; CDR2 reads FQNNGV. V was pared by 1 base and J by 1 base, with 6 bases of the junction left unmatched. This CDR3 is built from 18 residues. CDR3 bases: TGTGCCAGCAGCTTAGGGACTAGCGGGGTCGGGGGCACAGATACGCAGTATTTT. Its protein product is CASSLGTSGVGGTDTQYF.

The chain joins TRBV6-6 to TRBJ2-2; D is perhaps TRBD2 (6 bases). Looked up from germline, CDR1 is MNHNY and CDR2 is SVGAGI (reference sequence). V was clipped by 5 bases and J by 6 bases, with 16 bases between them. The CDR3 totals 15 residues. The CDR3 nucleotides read TGTGCCAGCAGTCCAGGACTATTTTTGTCCGGGGAGCTGTTTTTT. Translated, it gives CASSPGLFLSGELFF.

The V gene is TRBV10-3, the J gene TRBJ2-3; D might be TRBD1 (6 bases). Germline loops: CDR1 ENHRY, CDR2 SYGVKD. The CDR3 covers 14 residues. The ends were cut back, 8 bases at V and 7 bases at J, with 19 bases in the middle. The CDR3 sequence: CAIRAADSPHTQYF. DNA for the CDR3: TGTGCCATCCGCGCGGCGGACAGCCCGCATACGCAGTATTTT.

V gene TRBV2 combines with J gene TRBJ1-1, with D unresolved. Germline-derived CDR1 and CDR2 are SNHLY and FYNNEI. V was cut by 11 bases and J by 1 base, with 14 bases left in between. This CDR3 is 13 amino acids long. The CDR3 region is CAARISPNTEAFF. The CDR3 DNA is TGTGCCGCACGGATTAGCCCGAACACTGAAGCTTTCTTT.

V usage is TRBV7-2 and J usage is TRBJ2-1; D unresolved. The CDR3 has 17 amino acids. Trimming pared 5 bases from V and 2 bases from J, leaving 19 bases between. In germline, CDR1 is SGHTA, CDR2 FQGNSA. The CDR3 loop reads CASSPLPRSIPYNEQFF. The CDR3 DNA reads TGTGCCAGCAGCCCCCTCCCCAGGAGCATCCCCTACAATGAGCAGTTCTTC. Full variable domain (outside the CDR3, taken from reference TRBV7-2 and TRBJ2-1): GAGVSQSPSNKVTEKGKDVELRCDPISGHTALYWYRQSLGQGLEFLIYFQGNSAPDKSGLPSDRFSAERTGGSVSTLTIQRTQQEDSAVYLCASSPLPRSIPYNEQFFGPGTRLTVL.

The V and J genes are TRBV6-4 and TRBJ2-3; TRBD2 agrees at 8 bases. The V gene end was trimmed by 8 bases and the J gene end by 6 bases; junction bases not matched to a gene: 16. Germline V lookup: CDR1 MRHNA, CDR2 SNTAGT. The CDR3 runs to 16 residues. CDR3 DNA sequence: TGTGCCAGCTCAGCCGAGACCGGGACTAGGGTGGATACGCAGTATTTT. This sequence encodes CASSAETGTRVDTQYF.

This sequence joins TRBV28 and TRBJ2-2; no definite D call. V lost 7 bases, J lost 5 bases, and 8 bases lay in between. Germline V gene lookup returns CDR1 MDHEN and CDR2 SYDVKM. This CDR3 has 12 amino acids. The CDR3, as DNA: TGTGCCAGCACTCGAATGACCGGGGAGCTGTTTTTT. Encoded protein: CASTRMTGELFF.

The CDR3 sequence is CASSSGLAGIKSYEQYF. CDR3 bases: TGTGCCAGCAGCTCGGGACTAGCGGGGATAAAGTCCTACGAGCAGTACTTC. The gene calls are TRBV7-9 and TRBJ2-7, with 13 bases fitting TRBD2. CDR1 is SEHNR, CDR2 FQNEAQ, per germline (reference sequence). After removal of 4 bases from V and 1 base from J, the junction contained 7 bases not matched to a gene. The CDR3 extends over 17 amino acids.

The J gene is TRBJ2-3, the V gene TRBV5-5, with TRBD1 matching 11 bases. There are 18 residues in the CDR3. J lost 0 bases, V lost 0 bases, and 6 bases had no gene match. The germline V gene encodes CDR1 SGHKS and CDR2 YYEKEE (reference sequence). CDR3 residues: CASSLGDRGTYSTDTQYF. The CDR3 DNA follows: TGTGCCAGCAGCTTGGGGGACAGGGGGACGTATAGCACAGATACGCAGTATTTT.

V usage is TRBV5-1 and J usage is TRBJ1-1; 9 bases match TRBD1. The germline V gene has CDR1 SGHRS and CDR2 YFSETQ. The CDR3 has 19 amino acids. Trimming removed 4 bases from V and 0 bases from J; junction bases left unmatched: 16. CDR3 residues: CASSQPGQGVEGLNTEAFF. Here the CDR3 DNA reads TGCGCCAGCAGCCAACCGGGACAGGGTGTCGAGGGTTTGAACACTGAAGCTTTCTTT. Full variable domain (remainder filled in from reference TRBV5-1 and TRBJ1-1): KAGVTQTPRYLIKTRGQQVTLSCSPISGHRSVSWYQQTPGQGLQFLFEYFSETQRNKGNFPGRFSGRQFSNSRSEMNVSTLELGDSALYLCASSQPGQGVEGLNTEAFFGQGTRLTVV.

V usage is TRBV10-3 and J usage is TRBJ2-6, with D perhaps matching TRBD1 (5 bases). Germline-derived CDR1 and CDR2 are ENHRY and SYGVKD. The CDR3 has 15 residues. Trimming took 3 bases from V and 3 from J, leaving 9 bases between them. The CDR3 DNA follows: TGTGCCATCAGTGAAAGGGGCAGTGGGGCCAACGTCCTGACTTTC. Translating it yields CAISERGSGANVLTF.

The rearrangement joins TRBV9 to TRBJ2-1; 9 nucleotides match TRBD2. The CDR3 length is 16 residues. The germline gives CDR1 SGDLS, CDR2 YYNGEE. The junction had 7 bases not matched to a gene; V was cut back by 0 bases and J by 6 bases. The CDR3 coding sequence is TGTGCCAGCAGCGTAGCTAGGCTAGCGGGACTCAATGAGCAGTTCTTC. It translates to CASSVARLAGLNEQFF.